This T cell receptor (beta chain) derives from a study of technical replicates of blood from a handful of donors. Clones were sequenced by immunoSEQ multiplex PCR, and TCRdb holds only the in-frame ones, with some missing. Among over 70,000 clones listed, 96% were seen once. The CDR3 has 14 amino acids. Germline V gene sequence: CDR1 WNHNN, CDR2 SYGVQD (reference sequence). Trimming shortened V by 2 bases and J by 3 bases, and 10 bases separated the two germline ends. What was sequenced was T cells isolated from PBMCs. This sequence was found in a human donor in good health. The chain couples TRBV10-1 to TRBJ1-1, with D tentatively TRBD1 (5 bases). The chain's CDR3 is CASSEGGHDTEAFF. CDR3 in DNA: TGCGCCAGCAGTGAGGGTGGACACGACACTGAAGCTTTCTTT.